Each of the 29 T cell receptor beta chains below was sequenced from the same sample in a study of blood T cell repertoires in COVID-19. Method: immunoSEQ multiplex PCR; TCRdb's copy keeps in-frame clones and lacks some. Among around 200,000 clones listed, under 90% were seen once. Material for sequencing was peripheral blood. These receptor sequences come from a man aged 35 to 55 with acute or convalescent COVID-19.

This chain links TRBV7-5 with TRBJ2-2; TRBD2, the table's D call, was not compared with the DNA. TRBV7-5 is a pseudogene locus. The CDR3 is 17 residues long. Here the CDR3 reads CARTSREGSGNTGELFF. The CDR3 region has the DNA TGTGCCAGAACCTCGCGAGAAGGAAGCGGGAACACCGGGGAGCTGTTTTTT.

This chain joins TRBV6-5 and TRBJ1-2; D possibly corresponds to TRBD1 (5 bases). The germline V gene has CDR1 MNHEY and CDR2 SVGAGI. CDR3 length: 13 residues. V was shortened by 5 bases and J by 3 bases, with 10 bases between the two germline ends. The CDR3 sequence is CASSQWGDYGYTF. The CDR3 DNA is TGTGCCAGCAGTCAGTGGGGGGACTATGGCTACACCTTC.

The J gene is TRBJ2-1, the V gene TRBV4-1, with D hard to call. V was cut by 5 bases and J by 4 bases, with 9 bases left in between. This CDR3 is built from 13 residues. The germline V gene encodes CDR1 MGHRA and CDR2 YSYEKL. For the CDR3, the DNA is TGCGCCAGCAGCTTAAATCGGTACAATGAGCAGTTCTTC. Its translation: CASSLNRYNEQFF.

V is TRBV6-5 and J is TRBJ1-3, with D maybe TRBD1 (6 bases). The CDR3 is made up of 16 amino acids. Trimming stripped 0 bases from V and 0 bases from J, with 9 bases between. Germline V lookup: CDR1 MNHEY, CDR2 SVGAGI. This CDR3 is CASSYSQGLSGNTIYF. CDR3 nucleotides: TGTGCCAGCAGTTACTCGCAGGGGCTCTCTGGAAACACCATATATTTT.

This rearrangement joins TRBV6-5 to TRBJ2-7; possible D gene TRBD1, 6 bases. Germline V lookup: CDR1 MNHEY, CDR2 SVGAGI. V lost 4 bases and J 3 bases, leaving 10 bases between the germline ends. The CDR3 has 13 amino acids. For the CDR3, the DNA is TGTGCCAGCAGTTCCCGACAGGTCTACGAGCAGTACTTC. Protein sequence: CASSSRQVYEQYF.

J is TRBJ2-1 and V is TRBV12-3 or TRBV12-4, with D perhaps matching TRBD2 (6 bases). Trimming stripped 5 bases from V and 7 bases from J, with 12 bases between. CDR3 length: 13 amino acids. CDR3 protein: CASSPPGVNEQFF. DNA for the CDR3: TGTGCCAGCAGTCCCCCGGGGGTGAATGAGCAGTTCTTC.

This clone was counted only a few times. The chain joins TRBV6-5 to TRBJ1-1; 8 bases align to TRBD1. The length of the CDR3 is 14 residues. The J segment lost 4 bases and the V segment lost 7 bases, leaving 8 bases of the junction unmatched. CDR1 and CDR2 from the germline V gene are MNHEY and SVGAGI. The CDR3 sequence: CASTETGAFTEAFF. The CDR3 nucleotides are TGTGCCAGCACCGAGACAGGGGCGTTCACTGAAGCTTTCTTT.

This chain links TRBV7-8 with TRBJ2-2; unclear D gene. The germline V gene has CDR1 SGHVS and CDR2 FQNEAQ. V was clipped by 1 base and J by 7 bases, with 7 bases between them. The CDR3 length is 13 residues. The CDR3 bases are TGTGCCAGCAGCTTAGGTGTCGGCGGGGAGCTGTTTTTT. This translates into CASSLGVGGELFF.

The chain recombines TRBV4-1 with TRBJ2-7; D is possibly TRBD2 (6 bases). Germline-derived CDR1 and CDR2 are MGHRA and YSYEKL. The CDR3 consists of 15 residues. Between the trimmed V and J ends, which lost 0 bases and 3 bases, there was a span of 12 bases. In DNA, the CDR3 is TGCGCCAGCAGCCAAGAGAGGACTAACATCTACGAGCAGTACTTC. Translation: CASSQERTNIYEQYF.

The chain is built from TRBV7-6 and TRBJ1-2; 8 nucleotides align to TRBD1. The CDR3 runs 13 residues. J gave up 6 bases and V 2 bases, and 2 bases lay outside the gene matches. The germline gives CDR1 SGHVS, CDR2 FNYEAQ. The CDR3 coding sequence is TGTGCCAGCAGCTTACAGGGGGCTGATGGCTACACCTTC. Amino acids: CASSLQGADGYTF.

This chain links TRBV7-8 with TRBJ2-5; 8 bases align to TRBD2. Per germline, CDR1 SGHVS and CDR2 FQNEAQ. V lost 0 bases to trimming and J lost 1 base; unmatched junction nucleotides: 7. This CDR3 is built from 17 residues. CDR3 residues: CASSLAGGGPAQETQYF. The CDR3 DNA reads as TGTGCCAGCAGCTTAGCGGGCGGGGGGCCCGCCCAAGAGACCCAGTACTTC.

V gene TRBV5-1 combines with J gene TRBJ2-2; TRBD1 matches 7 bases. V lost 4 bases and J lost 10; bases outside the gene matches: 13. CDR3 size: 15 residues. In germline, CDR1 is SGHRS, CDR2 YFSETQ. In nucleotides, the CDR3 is TGCGCCAGCAGCCCCGGGACAGTCTTCGGGGTGGAGCTGTTTTTT. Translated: CASSPGTVFGVELFF. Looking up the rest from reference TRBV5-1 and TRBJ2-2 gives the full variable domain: KAGVTQTPRYLIKTRGQQVTLSCSPISGHRSVSWYQQTPGQGLQFLFEYFSETQRNKGNFPGRFSGRQFSNSRSEMNVSTLELGDSALYLCASSPGTVFGVELFFGEGSRLTVL.

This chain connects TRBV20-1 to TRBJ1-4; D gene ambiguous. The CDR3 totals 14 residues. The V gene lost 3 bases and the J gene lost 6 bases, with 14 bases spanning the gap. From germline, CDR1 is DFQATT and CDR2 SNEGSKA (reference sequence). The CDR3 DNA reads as TGCAGTGCTAGTCTGCGTCCTCCTGATGAAAAACTGTTTTTT. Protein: CSASLRPPDEKLFF.

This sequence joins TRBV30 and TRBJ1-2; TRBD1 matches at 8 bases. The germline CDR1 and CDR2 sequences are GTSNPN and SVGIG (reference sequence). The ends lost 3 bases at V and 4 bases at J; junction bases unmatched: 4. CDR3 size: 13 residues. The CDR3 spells CAWRRDRPYGYTF. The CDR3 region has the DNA TGTGCCTGGAGACGGGACAGGCCCTATGGCTACACCTTC.

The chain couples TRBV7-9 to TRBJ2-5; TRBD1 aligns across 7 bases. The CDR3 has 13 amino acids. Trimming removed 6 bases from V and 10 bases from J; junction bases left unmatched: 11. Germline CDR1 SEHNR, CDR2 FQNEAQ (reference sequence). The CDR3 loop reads CASSLLQGLNQYF. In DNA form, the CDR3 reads TGTGCCAGCAGTCTACTACAGGGGCTTAACCAGTACTTC.

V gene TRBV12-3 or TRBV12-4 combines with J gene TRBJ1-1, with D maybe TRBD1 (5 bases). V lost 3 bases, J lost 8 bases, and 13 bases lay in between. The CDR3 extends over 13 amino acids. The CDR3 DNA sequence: TGTGCCAGCAGTTTTGGCAGGGCAGTCGAAGCTTTCTTT. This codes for CASSFGRAVEAFF.

CDR3 nucleotide sequence: TGTGCCAGCAGCAAACTAGCGGGGGGCACAGATACGCAGTATTTT. This codes for CASSKLAGGTDTQYF. The chain couples TRBV7-2 to TRBJ2-3; 11 bases are a match to TRBD2. The length of the CDR3 is 15 residues. V lost 5 bases and J lost 1; bases outside the gene matches: 2. Germline V CDR1 and CDR2: SGHTA, FQGNSA.

CDR3 coding DNA: TGTGCCAGCAGCCAGGACAGCTCCCGGTCACCCCTCCACTTT. This translates into CASSQDSSRSPLHF. V and J are TRBV7-2 and TRBJ1-6; D is perhaps TRBD1 (6 bases). The CDR3 extends over 14 amino acids. In germline, CDR1 is SGHTA, CDR2 FQGNSA. The V end was cut by 5 bases, the J end by 10 bases, with 15 bases between.

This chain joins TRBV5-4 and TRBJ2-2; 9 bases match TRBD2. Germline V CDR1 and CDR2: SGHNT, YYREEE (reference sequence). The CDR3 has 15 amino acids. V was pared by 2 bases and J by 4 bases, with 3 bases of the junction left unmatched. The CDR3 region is CASSFGRGGTGELFF. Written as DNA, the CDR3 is TGTGCCAGCAGCTTCGGGCGGGGGGGCACCGGGGAGCTGTTTTTT.

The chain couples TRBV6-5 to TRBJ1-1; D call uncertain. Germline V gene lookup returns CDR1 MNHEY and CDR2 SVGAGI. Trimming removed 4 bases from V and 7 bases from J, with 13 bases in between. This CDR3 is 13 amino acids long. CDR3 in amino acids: CASSWGLRDEAFF. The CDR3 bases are TGTGCCAGCAGTTGGGGTCTGAGGGATGAAGCTTTCTTT.

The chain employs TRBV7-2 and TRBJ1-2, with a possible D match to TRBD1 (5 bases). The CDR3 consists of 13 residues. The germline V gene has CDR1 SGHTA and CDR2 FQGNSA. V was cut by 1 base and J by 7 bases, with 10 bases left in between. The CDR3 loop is CASSLDGGGGYTF. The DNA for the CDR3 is TGTGCCAGCAGCTTAGACGGGGGAGGTGGCTACACCTTC. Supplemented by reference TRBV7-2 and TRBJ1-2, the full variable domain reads GAGVSQSPSNKVTEKGKDVELRCDPISGHTALYWYRQSLGQGLEFLIYFQGNSAPDKSGLPSDRFSAERTGGSVSTLTIQRTQQEDSAVYLCASSLDGGGGYTFGSGTRLTVV.

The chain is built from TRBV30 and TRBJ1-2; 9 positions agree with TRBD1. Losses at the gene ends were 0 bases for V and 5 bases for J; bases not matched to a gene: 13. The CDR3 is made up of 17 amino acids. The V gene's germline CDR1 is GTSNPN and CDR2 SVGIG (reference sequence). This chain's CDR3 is CAWSVIARDRAIYGYTF. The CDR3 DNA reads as TGTGCCTGGAGTGTAATTGCCCGGGACAGGGCAATTTATGGCTACACCTTC.

The CDR3 DNA sequence: TGTGCCACCAGTGACCGGGGACAGCCCTATGGCTACACCTTC. Protein sequence: CATSDRGQPYGYTF. This rearrangement joins TRBV24-1 to TRBJ1-2, with 7 bases that match TRBD1. V shed 4 bases, J shed 4 bases, and the junction held 5 bases outside the gene matches. CDR3 size: 14 residues. The germline gives CDR1 KGHDR, CDR2 SFDVKD.

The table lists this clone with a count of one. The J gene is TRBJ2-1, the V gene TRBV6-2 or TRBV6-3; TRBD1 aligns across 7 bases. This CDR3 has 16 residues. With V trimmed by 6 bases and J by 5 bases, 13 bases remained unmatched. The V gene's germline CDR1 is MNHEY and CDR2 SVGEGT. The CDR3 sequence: CASSSRPRDRNNEQFF. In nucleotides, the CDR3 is TGTGCCAGCAGCTCAAGGCCCCGGGACAGAAACAATGAGCAGTTCTTC.

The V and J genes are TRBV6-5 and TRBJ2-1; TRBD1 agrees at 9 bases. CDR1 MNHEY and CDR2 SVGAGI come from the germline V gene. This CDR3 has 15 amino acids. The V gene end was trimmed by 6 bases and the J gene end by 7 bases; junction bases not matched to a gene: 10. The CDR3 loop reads CASRPTGGLDNEQFF. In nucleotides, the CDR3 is TGTGCCAGCAGACCTACAGGGGGCCTAGATAATGAGCAGTTCTTC.

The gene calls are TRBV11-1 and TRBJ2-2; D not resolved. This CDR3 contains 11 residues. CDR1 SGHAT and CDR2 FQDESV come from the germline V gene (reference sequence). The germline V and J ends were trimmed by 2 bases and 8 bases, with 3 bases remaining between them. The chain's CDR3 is CASSLLGELFF. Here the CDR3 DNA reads TGTGCCAGCAGCTTACTGGGGGAGCTGTTTTTT.

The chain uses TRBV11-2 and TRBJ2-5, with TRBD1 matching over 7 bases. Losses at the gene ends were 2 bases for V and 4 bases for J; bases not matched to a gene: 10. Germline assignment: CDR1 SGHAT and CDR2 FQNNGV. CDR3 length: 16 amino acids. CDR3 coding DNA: TGTGCCAGCAGCTTAAGGAGGACTGCAGGGGGAGAGACCCAGTACTTC. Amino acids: CASSLRRTAGGETQYF. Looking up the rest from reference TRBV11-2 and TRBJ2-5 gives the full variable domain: EAGVAQSPRYKIIEKRQSVAFWCNPISGHATLYWYQQILGQGPKLLIQFQNNGVVDDSQLPKDRFSAERLKGVDSTLKIQPAKLEDSAVYLCASSLRRTAGGETQYFGPGTRLLVL.

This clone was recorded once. This CDR3 reads CASSFRDRIQNIQYF. CDR3 DNA: TGTGCCAGCAGCTTCCGGGACAGGATACAAAACATTCAGTACTTC. This chain uses TRBV6-2 or TRBV6-3 with TRBJ2-4; TRBD1 matches 8 bases. The CDR3 runs 15 residues. Germline V CDR1 and CDR2: MNHEY, SVGEGT. V trimming: 6 bases; J trimming: 5 bases; junction bases outside the gene matches: 9.

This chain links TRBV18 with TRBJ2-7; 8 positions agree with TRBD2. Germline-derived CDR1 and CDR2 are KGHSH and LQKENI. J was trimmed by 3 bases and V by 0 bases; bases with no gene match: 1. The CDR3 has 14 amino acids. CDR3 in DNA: TGTGCCAGCTCACCACCGGCGGGGGGCTACGAGCAGTACTTC. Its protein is CASSPPAGGYEQYF.